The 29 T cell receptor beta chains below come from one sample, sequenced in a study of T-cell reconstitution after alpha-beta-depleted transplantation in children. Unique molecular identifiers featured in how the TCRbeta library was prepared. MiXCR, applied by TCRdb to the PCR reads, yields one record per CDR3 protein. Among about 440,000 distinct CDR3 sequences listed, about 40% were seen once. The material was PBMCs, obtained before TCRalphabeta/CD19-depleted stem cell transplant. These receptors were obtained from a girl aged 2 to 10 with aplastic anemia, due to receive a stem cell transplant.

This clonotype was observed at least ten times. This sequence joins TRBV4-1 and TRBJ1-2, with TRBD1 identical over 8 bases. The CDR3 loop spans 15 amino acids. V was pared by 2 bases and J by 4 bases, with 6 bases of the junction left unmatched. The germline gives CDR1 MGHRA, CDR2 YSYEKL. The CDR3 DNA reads TGCGCCAGCAGCCAACAACAGGGGGTCACCTATGGCTACACCTTC. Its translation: CASSQQQGVTYGYTF.

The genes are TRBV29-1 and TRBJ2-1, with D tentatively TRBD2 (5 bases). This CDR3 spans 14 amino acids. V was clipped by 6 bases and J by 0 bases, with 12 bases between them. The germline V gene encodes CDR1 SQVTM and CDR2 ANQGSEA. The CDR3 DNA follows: TGCAGCGTACGACAACTAGGCTCCTACAATGAGCAGTTCTTC. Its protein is CSVRQLGSYNEQFF.

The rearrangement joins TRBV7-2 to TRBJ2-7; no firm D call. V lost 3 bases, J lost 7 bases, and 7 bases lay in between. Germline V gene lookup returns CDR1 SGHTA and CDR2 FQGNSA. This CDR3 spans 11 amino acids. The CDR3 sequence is CASSLVREQYF. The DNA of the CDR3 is TGTGCCAGCAGCTTGGTTAGGGAGCAGTACTTC.

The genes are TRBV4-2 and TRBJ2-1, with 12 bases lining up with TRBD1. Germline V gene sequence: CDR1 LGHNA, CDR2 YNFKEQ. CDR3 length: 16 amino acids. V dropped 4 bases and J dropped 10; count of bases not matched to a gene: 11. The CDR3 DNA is TGTGCCAGCAGCCCCCCCGCCGGGACAGGGGGCGGGGAGCAGTTCTTC. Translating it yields CASSPPAGTGGGEQFF.

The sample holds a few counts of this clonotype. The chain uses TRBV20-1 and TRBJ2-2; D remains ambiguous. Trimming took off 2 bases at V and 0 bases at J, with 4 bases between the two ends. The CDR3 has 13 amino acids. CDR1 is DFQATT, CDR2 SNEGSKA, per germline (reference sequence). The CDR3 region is CSARLTNTGELFF. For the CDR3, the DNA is TGCAGTGCTAGACTAACGAACACCGGGGAGCTGTTTTTT.

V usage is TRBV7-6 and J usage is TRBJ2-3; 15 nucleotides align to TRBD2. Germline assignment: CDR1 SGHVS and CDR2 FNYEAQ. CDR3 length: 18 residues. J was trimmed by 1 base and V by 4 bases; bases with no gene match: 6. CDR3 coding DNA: TGTGCCAGCAGCTCCGGACTAGCGGGAGGGCCTGGCACAGATACGCAGTATTTT. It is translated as CASSSGLAGGPGTDTQYF. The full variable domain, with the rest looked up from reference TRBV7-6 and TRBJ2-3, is GAGVSQSPRYKVTKRGQDVALRCDPISGHVSLYWYRQALGQGPEFLTYFNYEAQQDKSGLPNDRFSAERPEGSISTLTIQRTEQRDSAMYRCASSSGLAGGPGTDTQYFGPGTRLTVL.

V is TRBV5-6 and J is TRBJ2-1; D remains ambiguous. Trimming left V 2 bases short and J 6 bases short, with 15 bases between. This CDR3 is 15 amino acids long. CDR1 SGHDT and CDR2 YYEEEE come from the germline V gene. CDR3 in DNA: TGTGCCAGCAGCTTTTATGGTACGGGCGGCAATGAGCAGTTCTTC. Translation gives CASSFYGTGGNEQFF.

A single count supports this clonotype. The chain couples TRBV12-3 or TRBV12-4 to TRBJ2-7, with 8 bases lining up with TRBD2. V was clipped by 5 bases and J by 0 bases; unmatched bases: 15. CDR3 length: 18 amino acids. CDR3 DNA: TGTGCCAGCAGTCGCCCCTGCGCGGGAGGACTCCTCTCCTACGAGCAGTACTTC. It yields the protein CASSRPCAGGLLSYEQYF.

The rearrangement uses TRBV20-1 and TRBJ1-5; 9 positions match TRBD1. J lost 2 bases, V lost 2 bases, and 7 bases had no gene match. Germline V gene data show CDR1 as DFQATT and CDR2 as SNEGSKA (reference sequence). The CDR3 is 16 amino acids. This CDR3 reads CSARSNRGLGNQPQHF. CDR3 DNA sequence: TGCAGTGCTAGATCCAACAGGGGGCTGGGCAATCAGCCCCAGCATTTT.

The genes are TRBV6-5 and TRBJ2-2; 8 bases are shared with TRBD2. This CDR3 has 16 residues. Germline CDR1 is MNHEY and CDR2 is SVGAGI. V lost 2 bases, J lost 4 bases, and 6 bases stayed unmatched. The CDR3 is CASSYGGGRGTGELFF. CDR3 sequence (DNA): TGTGCCAGCAGTTACGGCGGGGGGCGCGGCACCGGGGAGCTGTTTTTT.

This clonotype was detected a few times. CDR3: CASSYSVSRAYEQFF. The DNA of the CDR3 is TGTGCCAGCAGTTACTCTGTTTCCAGGGCCTATGAGCAGTTCTTC. The rearrangement links TRBV6-5 to TRBJ2-1; possible D gene TRBD1, 5 bases. Trimming left V 0 bases short and J 8 bases short, with 14 bases between. CDR1 and CDR2 from the germline V gene are MNHEY and SVGAGI. This CDR3 has 15 residues.

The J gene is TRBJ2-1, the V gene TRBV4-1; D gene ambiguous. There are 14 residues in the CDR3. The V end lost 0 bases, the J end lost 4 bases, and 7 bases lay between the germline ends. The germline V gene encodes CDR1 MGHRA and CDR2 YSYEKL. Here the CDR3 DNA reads TGCGCCAGCAGCCAAGATCGACGGTACAATGAGCAGTTCTTC. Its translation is CASSQDRRYNEQFF.

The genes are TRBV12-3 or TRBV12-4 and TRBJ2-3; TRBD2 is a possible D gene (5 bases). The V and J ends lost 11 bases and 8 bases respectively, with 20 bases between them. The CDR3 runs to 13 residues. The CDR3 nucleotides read TGTGCCTCAAGCAGCCCGCCGGGGATTACGCAGTATTTT. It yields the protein CASSSPPGITQYF.

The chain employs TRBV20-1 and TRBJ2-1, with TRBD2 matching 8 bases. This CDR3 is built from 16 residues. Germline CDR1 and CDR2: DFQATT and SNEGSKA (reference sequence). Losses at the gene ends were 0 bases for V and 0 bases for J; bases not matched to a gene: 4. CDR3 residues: CSARDPAGDSYNEQFF. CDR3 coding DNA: TGCAGTGCTAGAGATCCAGCGGGAGACTCCTACAATGAGCAGTTCTTC.

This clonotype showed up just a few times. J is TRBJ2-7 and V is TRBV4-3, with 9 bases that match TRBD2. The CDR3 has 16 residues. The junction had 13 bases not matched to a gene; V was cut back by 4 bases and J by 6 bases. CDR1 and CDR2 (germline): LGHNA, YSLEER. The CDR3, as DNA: TGCGCCAGCAGCCCCGGAGCGGCGGGGGGGGAGAGCGAGCAGTACTTC. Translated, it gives CASSPGAAGGESEQYF.

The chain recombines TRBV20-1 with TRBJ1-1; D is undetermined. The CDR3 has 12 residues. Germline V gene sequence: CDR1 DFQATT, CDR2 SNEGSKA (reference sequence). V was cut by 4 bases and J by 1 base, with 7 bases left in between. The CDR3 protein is CSAIEGNTEAFF. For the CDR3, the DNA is TGCAGTGCTATCGAGGGGAACACTGAAGCTTTCTTT.

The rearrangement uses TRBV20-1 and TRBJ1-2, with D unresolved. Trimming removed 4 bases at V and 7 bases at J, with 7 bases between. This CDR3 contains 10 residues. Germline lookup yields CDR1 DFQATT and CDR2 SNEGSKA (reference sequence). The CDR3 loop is CSANGRGYTF. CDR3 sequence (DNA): TGCAGTGCTAATGGGCGTGGCTACACCTTC.

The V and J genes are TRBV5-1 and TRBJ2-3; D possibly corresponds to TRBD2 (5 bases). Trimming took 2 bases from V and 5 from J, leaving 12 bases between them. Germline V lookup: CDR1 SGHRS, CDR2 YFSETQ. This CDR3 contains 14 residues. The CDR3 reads CASSFRLAEDTQYF. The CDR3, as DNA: TGCGCCAGCAGCTTTAGGCTAGCTGAAGATACGCAGTATTTT. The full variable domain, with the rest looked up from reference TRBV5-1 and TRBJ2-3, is KAGVTQTPRYLIKTRGQQVTLSCSPISGHRSVSWYQQTPGQGLQFLFEYFSETQRNKGNFPGRFSGRQFSNSRSEMNVSTLELGDSALYLCASSFRLAEDTQYFGPGTRLTVL.

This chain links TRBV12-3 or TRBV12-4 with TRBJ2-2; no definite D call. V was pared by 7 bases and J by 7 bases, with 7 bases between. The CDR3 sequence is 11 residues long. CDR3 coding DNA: TGTGCCAGCACCAACGTCGGGGAGCTGTTTTTT. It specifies CASTNVGELFF.

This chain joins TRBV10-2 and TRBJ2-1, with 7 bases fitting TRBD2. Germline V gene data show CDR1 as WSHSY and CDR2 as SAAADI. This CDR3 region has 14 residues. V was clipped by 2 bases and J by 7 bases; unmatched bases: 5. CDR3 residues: CASSENGGRNEQFF. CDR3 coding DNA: TGCGCCAGCAGTGAGAACGGGGGGAGGAATGAGCAGTTCTTC.

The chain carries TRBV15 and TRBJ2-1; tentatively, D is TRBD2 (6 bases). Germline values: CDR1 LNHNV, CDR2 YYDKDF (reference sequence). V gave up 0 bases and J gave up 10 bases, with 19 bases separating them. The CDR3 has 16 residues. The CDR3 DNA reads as TGTGCCACCAGCAGAGATCGGAGCGGGCTCCGTGGGGAGCAGTTCTTC. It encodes CATSRDRSGLRGEQFF.

In DNA, the CDR3 is TGTGCCAGCAGTTACTCGGGACAGAACTATGGCTACACCTTC. Translated, it gives CASSYSGQNYGYTF. This sequence joins TRBV6-2 or TRBV6-3 and TRBJ1-2; 7 bases line up with TRBD1. J lost 2 bases, V lost 0 bases, and 0 bases had no gene match. Germline V CDR1 and CDR2: MNHEY, SVGEGT. This CDR3 has 14 residues.

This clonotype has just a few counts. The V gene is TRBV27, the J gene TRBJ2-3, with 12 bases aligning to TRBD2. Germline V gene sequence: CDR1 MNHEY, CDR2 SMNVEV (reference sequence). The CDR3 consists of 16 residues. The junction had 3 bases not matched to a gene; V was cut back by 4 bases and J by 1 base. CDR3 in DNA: TGTGCCAGCAGTTCACTAGCGGGAGGCGGCACAGATACGCAGTATTTT. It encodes CASSSLAGGGTDTQYF.

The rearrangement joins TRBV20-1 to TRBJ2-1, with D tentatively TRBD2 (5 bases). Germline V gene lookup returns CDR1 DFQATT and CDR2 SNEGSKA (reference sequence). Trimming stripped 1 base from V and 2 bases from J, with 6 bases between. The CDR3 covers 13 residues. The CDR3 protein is CSARAGAYNEQFF. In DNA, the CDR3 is TGCAGTGCTAGAGCCGGGGCCTACAATGAGCAGTTCTTC.

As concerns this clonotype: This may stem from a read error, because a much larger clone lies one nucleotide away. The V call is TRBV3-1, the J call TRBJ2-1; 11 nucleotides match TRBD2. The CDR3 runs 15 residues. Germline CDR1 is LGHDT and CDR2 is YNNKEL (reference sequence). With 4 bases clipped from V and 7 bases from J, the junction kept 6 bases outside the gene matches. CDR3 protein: CASSRLLAGVNEQFF. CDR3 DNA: TGTGCCAGCAGCCGCCTACTAGCGGGAGTAAATGAGCAGTTCTTC.

The CDR3 DNA reads TGCAGTGCTAGTTTAGGTCCCACCCAGGGGACCGGGGAGCTGTTTTTT. Its protein product is CSASLGPTQGTGELFF. V usage is TRBV20-1 and J usage is TRBJ2-2; maybe TRBD1 (6 bases). Looked up from germline, CDR1 is DFQATT and CDR2 is SNEGSKA (reference sequence). The V gene lost 3 bases and the J gene lost 5 bases, with 19 bases spanning the gap. This CDR3 is 16 amino acids long.

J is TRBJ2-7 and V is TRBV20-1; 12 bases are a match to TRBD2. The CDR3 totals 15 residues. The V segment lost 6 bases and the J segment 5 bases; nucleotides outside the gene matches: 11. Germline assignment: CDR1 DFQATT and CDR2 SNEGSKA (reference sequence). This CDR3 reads CSALRTSGVPHEQYF. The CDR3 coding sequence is TGCAGTGCGCTCCGGACTAGCGGGGTCCCCCACGAGCAGTACTTC.

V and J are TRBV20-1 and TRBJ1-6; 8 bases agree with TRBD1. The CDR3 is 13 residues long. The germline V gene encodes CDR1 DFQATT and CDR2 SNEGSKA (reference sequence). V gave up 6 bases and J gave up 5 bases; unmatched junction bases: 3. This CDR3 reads CSALTGDNSPLHF. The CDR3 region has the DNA TGCAGTGCCTTGACAGGGGATAATTCACCCCTCCACTTT.

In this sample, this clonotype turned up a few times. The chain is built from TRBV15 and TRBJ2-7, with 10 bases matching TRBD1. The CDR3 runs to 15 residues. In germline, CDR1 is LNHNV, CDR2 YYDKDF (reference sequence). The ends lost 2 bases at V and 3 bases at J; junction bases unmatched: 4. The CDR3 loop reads CATSRPGTGDYEQYF. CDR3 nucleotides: TGTGCCACCAGCAGACCCGGGACAGGGGACTACGAGCAGTACTTC.